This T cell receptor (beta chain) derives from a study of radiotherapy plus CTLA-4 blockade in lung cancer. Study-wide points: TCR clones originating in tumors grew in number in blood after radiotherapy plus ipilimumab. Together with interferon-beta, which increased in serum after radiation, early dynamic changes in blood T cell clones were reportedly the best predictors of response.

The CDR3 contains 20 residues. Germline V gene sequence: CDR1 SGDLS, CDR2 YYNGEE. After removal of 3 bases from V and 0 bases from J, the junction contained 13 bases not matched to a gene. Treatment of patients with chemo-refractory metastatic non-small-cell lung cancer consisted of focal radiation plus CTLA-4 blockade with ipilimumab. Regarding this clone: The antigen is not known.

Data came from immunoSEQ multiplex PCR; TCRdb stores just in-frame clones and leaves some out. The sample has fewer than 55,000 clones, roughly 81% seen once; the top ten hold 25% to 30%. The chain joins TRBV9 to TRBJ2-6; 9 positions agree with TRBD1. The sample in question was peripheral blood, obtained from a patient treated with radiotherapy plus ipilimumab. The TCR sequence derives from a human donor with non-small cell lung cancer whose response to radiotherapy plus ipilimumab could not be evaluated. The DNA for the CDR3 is TGTGCCAGCAGCGCGTCCGTTAGACAGGGGGGCGACTCTGGGGCCAACGTCCTGACTTTC. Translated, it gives CASSASVRQGGDSGANVLTF.